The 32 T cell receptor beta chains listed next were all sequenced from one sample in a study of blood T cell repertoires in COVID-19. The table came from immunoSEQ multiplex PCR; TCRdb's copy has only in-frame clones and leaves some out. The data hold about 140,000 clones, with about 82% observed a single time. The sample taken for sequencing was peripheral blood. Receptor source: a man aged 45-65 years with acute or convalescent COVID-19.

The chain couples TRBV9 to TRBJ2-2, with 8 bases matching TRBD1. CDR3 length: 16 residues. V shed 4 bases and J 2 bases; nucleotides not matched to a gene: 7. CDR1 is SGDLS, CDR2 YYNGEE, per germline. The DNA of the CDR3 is TGTGCCAGCAGCCCCCGGACAGGGAGTAACACCGGGGAGCTGTTTTTT. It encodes CASSPRTGSNTGELFF.

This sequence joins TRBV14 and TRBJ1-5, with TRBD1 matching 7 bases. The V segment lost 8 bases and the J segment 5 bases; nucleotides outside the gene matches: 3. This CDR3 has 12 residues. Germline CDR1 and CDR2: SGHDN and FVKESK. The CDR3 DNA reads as TGTGCCAGCGCCCAGGGGGATCAGCCCCAGCATTTT. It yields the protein CASAQGDQPQHF.

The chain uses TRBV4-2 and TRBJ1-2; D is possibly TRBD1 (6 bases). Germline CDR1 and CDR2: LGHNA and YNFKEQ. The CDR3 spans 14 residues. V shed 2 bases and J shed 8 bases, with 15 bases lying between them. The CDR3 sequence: CASSQLGGRGGYTF. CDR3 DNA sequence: TGTGCCAGCAGCCAACTTGGGGGCCGCGGGGGCTACACCTTC.

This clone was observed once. CDR3: CASRSRGGDEQFF. DNA for the CDR3: TGTGCCAGCAGATCTCGTGGGGGCGATGAGCAGTTCTTC. The V call is TRBV7-8, the J call TRBJ2-1; tentatively, D is TRBD1 (6 bases). CDR1 is SGHVS and CDR2 is FQNEAQ in the germline V gene. The germline V and J ends were trimmed by 6 bases and 8 bases, with 14 bases remaining between them. The CDR3 is 13 residues long.

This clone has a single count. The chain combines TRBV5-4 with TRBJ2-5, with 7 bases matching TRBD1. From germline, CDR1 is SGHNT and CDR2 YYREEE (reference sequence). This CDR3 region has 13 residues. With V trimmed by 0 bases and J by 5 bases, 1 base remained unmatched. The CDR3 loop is CASSLDRGETQYF. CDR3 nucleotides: TGTGCCAGCAGCTTGGACAGGGGTGAGACCCAGTACTTC.

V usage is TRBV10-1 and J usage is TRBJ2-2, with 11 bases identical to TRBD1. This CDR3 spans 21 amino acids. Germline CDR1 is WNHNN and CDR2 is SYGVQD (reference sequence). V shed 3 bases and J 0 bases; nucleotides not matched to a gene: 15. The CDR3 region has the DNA TGCGCCAGCAGTGACCGAGGTGGGGGAGGACAGGGGGCAACGAACACCGGGGAGCTGTTTTTT. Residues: CASSDRGGGGQGATNTGELFF.

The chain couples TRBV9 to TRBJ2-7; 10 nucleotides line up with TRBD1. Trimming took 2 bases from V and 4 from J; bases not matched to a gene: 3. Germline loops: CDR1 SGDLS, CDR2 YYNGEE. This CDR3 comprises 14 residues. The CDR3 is CASSVGTGEYEQYF. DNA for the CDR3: TGTGCCAGCAGCGTGGGGACAGGGGAGTACGAGCAGTACTTC.

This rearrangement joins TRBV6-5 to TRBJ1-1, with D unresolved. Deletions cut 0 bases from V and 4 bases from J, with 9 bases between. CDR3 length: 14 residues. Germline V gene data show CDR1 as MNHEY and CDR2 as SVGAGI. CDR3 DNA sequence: TGTGCCAGCAGTTACTCGGAGTTTACCACTGAAGCTTTCTTT. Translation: CASSYSEFTTEAFF.

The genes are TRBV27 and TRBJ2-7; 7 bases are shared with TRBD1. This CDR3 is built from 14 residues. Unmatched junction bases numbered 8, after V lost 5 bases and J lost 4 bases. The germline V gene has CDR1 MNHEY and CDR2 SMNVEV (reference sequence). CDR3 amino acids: CASSRGTAGYEQYF. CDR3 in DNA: TGTGCCAGCAGTCGAGGGACAGCCGGTTACGAGCAGTACTTC.

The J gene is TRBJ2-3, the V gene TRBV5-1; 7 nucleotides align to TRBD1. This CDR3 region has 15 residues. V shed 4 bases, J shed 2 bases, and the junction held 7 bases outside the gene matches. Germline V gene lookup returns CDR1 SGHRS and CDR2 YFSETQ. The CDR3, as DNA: TGCGCCAGCAGCCTCCGGGACAGTCACACAGATACGCAGTATTTT. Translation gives CASSLRDSHTDTQYF.

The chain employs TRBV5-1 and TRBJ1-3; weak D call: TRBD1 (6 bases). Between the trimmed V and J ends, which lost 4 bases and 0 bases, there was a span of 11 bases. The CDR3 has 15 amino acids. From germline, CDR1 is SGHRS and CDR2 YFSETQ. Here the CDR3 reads CASSNTGSSGNTIYF. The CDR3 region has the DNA TGCGCCAGCAGCAACACAGGGAGCTCTGGAAACACCATATATTTT.

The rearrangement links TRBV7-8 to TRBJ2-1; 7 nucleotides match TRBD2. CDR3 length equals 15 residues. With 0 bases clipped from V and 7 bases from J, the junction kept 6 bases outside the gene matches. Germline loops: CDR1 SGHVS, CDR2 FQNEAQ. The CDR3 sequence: CASSLASGILNEQFF. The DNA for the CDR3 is TGTGCCAGCAGCTTAGCGAGCGGGATCCTTAATGAGCAGTTCTTC.

DNA of the CDR3: TGTGCCAGCAGCGAGGGACAAGCCAGAATCAATGAGCAGTTCTTC. This sequence encodes CASSEGQARINEQFF. The V and J genes are TRBV2 and TRBJ2-1, with TRBD1 as a possible D gene (6 bases). Trimming left V 6 bases short and J 6 bases short, with 18 bases between. The CDR3 is made up of 15 amino acids. Germline loops: CDR1 SNHLY, CDR2 FYNNEI.

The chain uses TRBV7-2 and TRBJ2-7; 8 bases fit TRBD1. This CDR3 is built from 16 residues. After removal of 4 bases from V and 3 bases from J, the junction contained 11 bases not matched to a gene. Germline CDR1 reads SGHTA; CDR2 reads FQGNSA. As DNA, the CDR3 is TGTGCCAGCAGCTCCCGAGGGCAGGGGGCGCGCTACGAGCAGTACTTC. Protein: CASSSRGQGARYEQYF.

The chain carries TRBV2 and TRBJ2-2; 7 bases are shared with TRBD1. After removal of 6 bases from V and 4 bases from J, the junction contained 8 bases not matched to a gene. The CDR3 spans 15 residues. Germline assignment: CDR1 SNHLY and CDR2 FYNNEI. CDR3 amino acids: CASSAGGLGTGELFF. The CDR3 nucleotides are TGTGCCAGCAGCGCAGGGGGATTGGGCACCGGGGAGCTGTTTTTT.

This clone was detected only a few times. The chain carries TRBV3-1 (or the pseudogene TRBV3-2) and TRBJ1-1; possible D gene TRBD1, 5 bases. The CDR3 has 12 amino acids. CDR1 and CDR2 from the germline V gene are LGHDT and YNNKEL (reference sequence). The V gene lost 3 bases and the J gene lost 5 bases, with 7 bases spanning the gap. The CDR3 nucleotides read TGTGCCAGCAGCCACGGGGGGACTGAAGCTTTCTTT. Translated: CASSHGGTEAFF.

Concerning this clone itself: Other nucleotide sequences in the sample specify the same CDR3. The CDR3 DNA reads as TGTGCCAGCGGGACTGGGTCCTACGAGCAGTACTTC. Translating gives CASGTGSYEQYF. The chain has TRBV28 and TRBJ2-7, with D possibly matching TRBD2 (6 bases). V lost 8 bases, J lost 1 base, and 9 bases lay in between. Looked up from germline, CDR1 is MDHEN and CDR2 is SYDVKM. The CDR3 has 12 residues.

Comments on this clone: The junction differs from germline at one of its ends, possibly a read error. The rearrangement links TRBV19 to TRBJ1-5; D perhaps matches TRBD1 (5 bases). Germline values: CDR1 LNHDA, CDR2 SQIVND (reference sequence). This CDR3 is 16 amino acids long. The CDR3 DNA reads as TGTGCGAGTACTGAATGGGGCTGGGGTAGGGGACAGCCCCAGCATTTT. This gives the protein CASTEWGWGRGQPQHF.

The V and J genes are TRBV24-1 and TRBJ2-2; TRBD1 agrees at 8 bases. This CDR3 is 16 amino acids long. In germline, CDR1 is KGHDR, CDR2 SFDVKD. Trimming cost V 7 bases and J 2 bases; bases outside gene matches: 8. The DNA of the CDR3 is TGTGCCACCAGCAAGTACGGGACAGGTAACACCGGGGAGCTGTTTTTT. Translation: CATSKYGTGNTGELFF.

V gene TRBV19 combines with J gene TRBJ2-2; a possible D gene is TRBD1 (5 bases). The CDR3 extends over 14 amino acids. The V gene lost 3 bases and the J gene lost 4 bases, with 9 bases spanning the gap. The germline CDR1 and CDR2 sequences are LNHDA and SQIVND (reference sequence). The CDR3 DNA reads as TGTGCCAGTAGTATTTTTAGGGGCACCGGGGAGCTGTTTTTT. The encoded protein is CASSIFRGTGELFF.

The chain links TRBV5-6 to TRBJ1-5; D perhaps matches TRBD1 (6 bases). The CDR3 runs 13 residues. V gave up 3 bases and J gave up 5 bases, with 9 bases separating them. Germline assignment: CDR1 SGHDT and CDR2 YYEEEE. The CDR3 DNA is TGTGCCAGCAGCTCTGGACAGTATCAGCCCCAGCATTTT. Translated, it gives CASSSGQYQPQHF.

The CDR3 nucleotides read TGTGCCAGCAGCTCTAGGACAGGCAACGGCCAAGAGACCCAGTACTTC. It translates to CASSSRTGNGQETQYF. This chain uses TRBV7-3 with TRBJ2-5, with 7 bases identical to TRBD1. Germline V gene sequence: CDR1 SGHTA, CDR2 FQGTGA. The length of the CDR3 is 16 residues. J lost 1 base, V lost 4 bases, and 9 bases had no gene match.

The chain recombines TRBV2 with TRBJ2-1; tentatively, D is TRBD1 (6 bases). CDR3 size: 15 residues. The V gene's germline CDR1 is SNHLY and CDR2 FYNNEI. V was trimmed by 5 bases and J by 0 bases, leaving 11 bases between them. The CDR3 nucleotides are TGTGCCAGCAGTCTGGACAGCGGCTCCTACAATGAGCAGTTCTTC. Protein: CASSLDSGSYNEQFF.

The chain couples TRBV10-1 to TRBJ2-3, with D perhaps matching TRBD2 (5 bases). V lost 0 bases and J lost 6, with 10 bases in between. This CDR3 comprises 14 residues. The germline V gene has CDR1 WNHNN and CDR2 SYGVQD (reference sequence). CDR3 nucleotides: TGCGCCAGCAGTGAGTCGCTAGCAGTCGATACGCAGTATTTT. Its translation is CASSESLAVDTQYF.

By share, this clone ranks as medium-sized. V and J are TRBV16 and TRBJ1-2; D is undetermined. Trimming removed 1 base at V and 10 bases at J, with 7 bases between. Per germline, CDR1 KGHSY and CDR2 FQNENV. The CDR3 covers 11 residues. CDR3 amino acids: CASSQWAVYTF. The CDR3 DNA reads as TGTGCCAGCAGCCAATGGGCCGTCTACACCTTC.

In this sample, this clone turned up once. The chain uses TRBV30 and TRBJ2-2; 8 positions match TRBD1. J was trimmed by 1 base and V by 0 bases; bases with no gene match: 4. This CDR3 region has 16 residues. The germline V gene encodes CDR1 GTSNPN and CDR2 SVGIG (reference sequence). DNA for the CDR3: TGTGCCTGGAGTGTACAGGGGACAGGGAACACCGGGGAGCTGTTTTTT. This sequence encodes CAWSVQGTGNTGELFF.

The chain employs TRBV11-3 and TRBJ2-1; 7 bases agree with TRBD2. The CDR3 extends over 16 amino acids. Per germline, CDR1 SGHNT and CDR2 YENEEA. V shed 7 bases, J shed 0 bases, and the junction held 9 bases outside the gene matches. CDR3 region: CASTPRGVSSYNEQFF. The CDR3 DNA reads TGTGCCAGCACCCCTCGGGGGGTGAGCTCCTACAATGAGCAGTTCTTC.

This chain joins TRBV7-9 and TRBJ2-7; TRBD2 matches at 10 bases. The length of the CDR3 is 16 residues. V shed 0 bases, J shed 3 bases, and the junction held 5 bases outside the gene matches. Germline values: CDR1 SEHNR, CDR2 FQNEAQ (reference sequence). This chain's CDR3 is CASSLASSGRGYEQYF. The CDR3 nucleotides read TGTGCCAGCAGCTTAGCGTCTAGCGGGAGAGGCTACGAGCAGTACTTC.

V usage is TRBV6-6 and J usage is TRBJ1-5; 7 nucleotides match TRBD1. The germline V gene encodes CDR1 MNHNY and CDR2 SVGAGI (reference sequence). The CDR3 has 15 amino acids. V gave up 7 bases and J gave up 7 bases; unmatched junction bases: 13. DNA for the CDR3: TGTGCCAGCACCCGGCAGGAGGGGGCGCGGCAGCCCCAGCATTTT. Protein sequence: CASTRQEGARQPQHF.

This CDR3 reads CASSVQGAWEQYF. Here the CDR3 DNA reads TGTGCCAGCAGCGTACAGGGGGCTTGGGAGCAGTACTTC. The chain is built from TRBV2 and TRBJ2-7, with TRBD1 matching over 9 bases. The V gene's germline CDR1 is SNHLY and CDR2 FYNNEI. Losses at the gene ends were 6 bases for V and 7 bases for J; bases not matched to a gene: 7. This CDR3 has 13 amino acids.

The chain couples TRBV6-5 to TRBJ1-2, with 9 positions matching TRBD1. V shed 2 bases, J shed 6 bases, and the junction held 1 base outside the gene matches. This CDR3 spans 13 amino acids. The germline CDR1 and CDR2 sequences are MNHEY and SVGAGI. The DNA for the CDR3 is TGTGCCAGCAGTTACAGGACAGGGGATGGCTACACCTTC. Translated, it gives CASSYRTGDGYTF.

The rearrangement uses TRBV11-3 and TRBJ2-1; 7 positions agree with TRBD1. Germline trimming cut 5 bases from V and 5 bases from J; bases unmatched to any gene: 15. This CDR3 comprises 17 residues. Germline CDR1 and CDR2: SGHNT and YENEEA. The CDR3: CASSLSSPRGRNNEQFF. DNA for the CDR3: TGTGCCAGCAGCCTTTCGTCCCCTAGGGGGCGGAACAATGAGCAGTTCTTC.